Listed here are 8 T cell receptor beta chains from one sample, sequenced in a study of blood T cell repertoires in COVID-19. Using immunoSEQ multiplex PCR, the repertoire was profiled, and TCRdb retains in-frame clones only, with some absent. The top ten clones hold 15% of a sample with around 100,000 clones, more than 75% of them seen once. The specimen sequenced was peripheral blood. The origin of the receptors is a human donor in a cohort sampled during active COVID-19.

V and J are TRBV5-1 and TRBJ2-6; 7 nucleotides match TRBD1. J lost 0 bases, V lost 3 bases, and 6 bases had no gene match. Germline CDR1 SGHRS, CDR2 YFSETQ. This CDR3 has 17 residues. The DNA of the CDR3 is TGCGCCAGCAGCTCGACAGGGATCACCTCTGGGGCCAACGTCCTGACTTTC. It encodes CASSSTGITSGANVLTF.

CDR3 bases: TGTGCCAGTAGAGAACAGGGGAGGCATCAGCCCCAGCATTTT. Encoded protein: CASREQGRHQPQHF. The chain combines TRBV19 with TRBJ1-5; TRBD1 matches at 7 bases. The J segment lost 5 bases and the V segment lost 6 bases, leaving 7 bases of the junction unmatched. The CDR3 is made up of 14 amino acids. The germline V gene has CDR1 LNHDA and CDR2 SQIVND (reference sequence).

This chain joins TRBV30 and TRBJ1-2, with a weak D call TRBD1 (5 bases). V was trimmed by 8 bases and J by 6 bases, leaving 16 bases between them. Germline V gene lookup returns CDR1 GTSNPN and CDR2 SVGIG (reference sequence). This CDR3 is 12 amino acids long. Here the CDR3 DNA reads TGTGCCCGCTTTGGCAGGGAGGATGGCTACACCTTC. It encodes CARFGREDGYTF.

CDR3: CASSQTGGLDTQYF. The CDR3 DNA is TGTGCCAGCAGCCAGACAGGGGGCCTGGATACGCAGTATTTT. The V gene is TRBV27, the J gene TRBJ2-3; TRBD1 aligns across 10 bases. Germline V gene lookup returns CDR1 MNHEY and CDR2 SMNVEV (reference sequence). Trimming took 6 bases from V and 6 from J; bases not matched to a gene: 6. The CDR3 consists of 14 residues.

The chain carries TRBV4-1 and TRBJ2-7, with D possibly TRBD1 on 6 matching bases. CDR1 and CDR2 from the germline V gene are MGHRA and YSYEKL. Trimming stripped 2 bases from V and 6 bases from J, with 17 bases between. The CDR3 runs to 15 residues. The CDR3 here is CASSQLTRGRLEQYF. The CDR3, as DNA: TGCGCCAGCAGCCAACTGACCAGGGGACGACTCGAGCAGTACTTC.

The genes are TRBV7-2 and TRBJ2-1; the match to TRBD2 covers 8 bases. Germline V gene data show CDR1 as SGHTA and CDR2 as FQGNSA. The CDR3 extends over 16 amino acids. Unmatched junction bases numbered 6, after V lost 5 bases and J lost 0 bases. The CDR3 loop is CASSARAGASYNEQFF. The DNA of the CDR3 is TGTGCCAGCAGCGCCCGAGCGGGGGCCTCCTACAATGAGCAGTTCTTC.

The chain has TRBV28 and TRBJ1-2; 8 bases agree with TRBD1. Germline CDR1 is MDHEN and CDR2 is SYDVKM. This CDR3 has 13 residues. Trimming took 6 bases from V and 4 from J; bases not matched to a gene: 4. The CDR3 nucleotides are TGTGCCAGCAGACGAACAGGGGGCTATGGCTACACCTTC. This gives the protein CASRRTGGYGYTF.

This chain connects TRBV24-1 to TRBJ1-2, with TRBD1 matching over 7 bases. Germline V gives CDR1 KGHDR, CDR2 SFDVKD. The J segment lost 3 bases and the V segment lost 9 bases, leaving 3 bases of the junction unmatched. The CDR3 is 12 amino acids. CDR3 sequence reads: CATGGTDYGYTF. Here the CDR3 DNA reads TGTGCCACCGGGGGGACAGACTATGGCTACACCTTC.